Shown below are 17 T cell receptor beta chains from a single sample sequenced in a study of blood T cell repertoires in COVID-19. Sequenced by immunoSEQ multiplex PCR; TCRdb stores in-frame clones only, minus some. In the table there are roughly 250,000 clones, 85% to 90% of which are singletons. Sequenced sample: PBMCs or T cells enriched from blood (not recorded which). The receptors shown here come from a man aged 50 or older who had been exposed to COVID-19.

This sequence joins TRBV5-1 and TRBJ2-7; possibly TRBD2 for D (5 bases). CDR1 and CDR2 (germline): SGHRS, YFSETQ. This CDR3 has 15 amino acids. V was cut by 0 bases and J by 2 bases, with 12 bases left in between. CDR3 in DNA: TGCGCCAGCAGCTTGGGTCCTCGGGGTGCCTACGAGCAGTACGTC. This gives the protein CASSLGPRGAYEQYV.

The chain uses TRBV5-1 and TRBJ2-2; 11 nucleotides line up with TRBD1. Trimming at V came to 4 bases and at J to 3 bases, leaving 5 bases not matched to a gene. Germline CDR1 SGHRS, CDR2 YFSETQ. The CDR3 extends over 16 amino acids. The CDR3, as DNA: TGCGCCAGCAGCGCGTGGGGACAGGGGGACACCGGGGAGCTGTTTTTT. As protein: CASSAWGQGDTGELFF.

CDR3 loop: CASSADSHNEKLFF. DNA of the CDR3: TGTGCCAGCAGCGCCGACAGTCATAATGAAAAACTGTTTTTT. The chain recombines TRBV5-4 with TRBJ1-4; D may be TRBD1 (5 bases). The CDR3 totals 14 residues. Trimming cost V 4 bases and J 4 bases, with 11 bases left between them. Germline CDR1 is SGHNT and CDR2 is YYREEE (reference sequence).

The chain links TRBV2 to TRBJ1-2, with no clear D. Per the germline V gene, CDR1 is SNHLY and CDR2 is FYNNEI. CDR3 length: 12 residues. Between the trimmed V and J ends, which lost 4 bases and 3 bases, there was a span of 6 bases. CDR3: CASSGSYYGYTF. For the CDR3, the DNA is TGTGCCAGCAGTGGTAGTTACTATGGCTACACCTTC.

The V and J genes are TRBV19 and TRBJ1-5, with 11 positions matching TRBD1. The CDR3 loop spans 17 amino acids. V lost 2 bases, J lost 5 bases, and 8 bases stayed unmatched. Germline V lookup: CDR1 LNHDA, CDR2 SQIVND (reference sequence). The CDR3 sequence is CASSITGTGGFDQPQHF. The CDR3 nucleotides are TGTGCCAGTAGTATAACCGGGACAGGGGGTTTCGATCAGCCCCAGCATTTT.

The J gene is TRBJ2-3, the V gene TRBV4-2, with a weak D call TRBD1 (5 bases). V shed 4 bases and J shed 0 bases, with 14 bases lying between them. From germline, CDR1 is LGHNA and CDR2 YNFKEQ. The CDR3 is 16 amino acids. The CDR3 here is CASSLLGAGSTDTQYF. CDR3 nucleotide sequence: TGTGCCAGCAGCCTCCTAGGGGCAGGGAGCACAGATACGCAGTATTTT.

The chain uses TRBV28 and TRBJ1-3; 7 nucleotides align to TRBD1. V shed 3 bases and J 3 bases; nucleotides not matched to a gene: 8. CDR1 and CDR2 from the germline V gene are MDHEN and SYDVKM. The CDR3 totals 16 residues. The CDR3 here is CASSFLTGSGGNTIYF. The CDR3 DNA reads TGTGCCAGCAGTTTCCTGACAGGGTCTGGTGGAAACACCATATATTTT.

The genes are TRBV28 and TRBJ1-4, with D unresolved. This CDR3 has 14 amino acids. The germline V gene has CDR1 MDHEN and CDR2 SYDVKM. The ends were cut back, 1 base at V and 5 bases at J, with 8 bases in the middle. The CDR3 reads CASSLSPMNEKLFF. DNA for the CDR3: TGTGCCAGCAGTTTATCCCCTATGAATGAAAAACTGTTTTTT.

A word on this clone: Other DNA sequences in this specimen translate into the identical CDR3. The chain links TRBV28 to TRBJ2-2; D may be TRBD2 (7 bases). This CDR3 has 15 residues. Germline V gene lookup returns CDR1 MDHEN and CDR2 SYDVKM. V gave up 3 bases and J gave up 5 bases, with 13 bases separating them. The CDR3 DNA reads as TGTGCCAGCAGTTTGGGGGGGGCTCGGACCGGGGAGCTGTTTTTT. It is translated as CASSLGGARTGELFF.

V gene TRBV7-2 combines with J gene TRBJ1-4, with D unresolved. The germline V gene encodes CDR1 SGHTA and CDR2 FQGNSA. This CDR3 spans 14 amino acids. Trimming pared 5 bases from V and 8 bases from J, leaving 15 bases between. The DNA for the CDR3 is TGTGCCAGCAGCCCCGGTCGAGAGTGGGAAAAACTGTTTTTT. Encoded protein: CASSPGREWEKLFF.

The V call is TRBV25-1, the J call TRBJ1-1; a weak D match, TRBD1 (5 bases). Between the trimmed V and J ends, which lost 5 bases and 0 bases, there was a span of 13 bases. Looked up from germline, CDR1 is MGHDK and CDR2 is SYGVNS. The CDR3 loop spans 15 amino acids. CDR3 in amino acids: CASSLGGSLNTEAFF. The CDR3 DNA is TGTGCCAGCAGTCTCGGGGGTTCGTTGAACACTGAAGCTTTCTTT.

The chain carries TRBV7-2 and TRBJ2-1; D uncertain. This CDR3 has 12 residues. Germline loops: CDR1 SGHTA, CDR2 FQGNSA. Trimming shortened V by 2 bases and J by 10 bases, and 9 bases separated the two germline ends. CDR3 loop: CASSLYSLEQFF. In DNA, the CDR3 is TGTGCCAGCAGCTTATACAGCTTGGAGCAGTTCTTC.

As concerns this clone: This sample includes further DNA sequences coding for the same CDR3. The chain is built from TRBV6-5 and TRBJ2-7, with 11 bases aligning to TRBD2. Trimming took 6 bases from V and 1 from J; bases not matched to a gene: 2. Per the germline V gene, CDR1 is MNHEY and CDR2 is SVGAGI. The CDR3 consists of 14 residues. In nucleotides, the CDR3 is TGTGCCAGCAGAAGACTAGCGGGGTCCTACGAGCAGTACTTC. It yields the protein CASRRLAGSYEQYF.

This sequence joins TRBV12-3 or TRBV12-4 and TRBJ1-5; unclear D gene. V dropped 4 bases and J dropped 4 bases, with 8 bases sitting between them. There are 13 residues in the CDR3. CDR3 DNA sequence: TGTGCCAGCAGTTCCACAGTGAATCAGCCCCAGCATTTT. Translating it yields CASSSTVNQPQHF.

There are a few counts of this clone. V gene TRBV11-3 combines with J gene TRBJ1-1; TRBD1 agrees at 11 bases. V shed 1 base, J shed 5 bases, and the junction held 3 bases outside the gene matches. The germline gives CDR1 SGHNT, CDR2 YENEEA. The CDR3 has 15 amino acids. In DNA, the CDR3 is TGTGCCAGCAGCTTAGGGGGACAGGGGGTAACTGAAGCTTTCTTT. Its protein product is CASSLGGQGVTEAFF.

The V and J genes are TRBV7-3 and TRBJ1-2, with TRBD1 matching 7 bases. There are 14 residues in the CDR3. The germline CDR1 and CDR2 sequences are SGHTA and FQGTGA. V dropped 5 bases and J dropped 1; count of bases not matched to a gene: 4. Written as DNA, the CDR3 is TGTGCCAGCAGCCCGGGACAGCTTAACTATGGCTACACCTTC. It is translated as CASSPGQLNYGYTF. The whole variable domain, remainder taken from reference TRBV7-3 and TRBJ1-2, is GAGVSQTPSNKVTEKGKYVELRCDPISGHTALYWYRQSLGQGPEFLIYFQGTGAADDSGLPNDRFFAVRPEGSVSTLKIQRTERGDSAVYLCASSPGQLNYGYTFGSGTRLTVV.

The rearrangement links TRBV15 to TRBJ1-3; no reliable D call. This CDR3 comprises 16 residues. From germline, CDR1 is LNHNV and CDR2 YYDKDF (reference sequence). V lost 0 bases and J lost 0, with 9 bases in between. This CDR3 reads CATSRDKAGSGNTIYF. CDR3 DNA: TGTGCCACCAGCAGAGATAAGGCAGGCTCTGGAAACACCATATATTTT.